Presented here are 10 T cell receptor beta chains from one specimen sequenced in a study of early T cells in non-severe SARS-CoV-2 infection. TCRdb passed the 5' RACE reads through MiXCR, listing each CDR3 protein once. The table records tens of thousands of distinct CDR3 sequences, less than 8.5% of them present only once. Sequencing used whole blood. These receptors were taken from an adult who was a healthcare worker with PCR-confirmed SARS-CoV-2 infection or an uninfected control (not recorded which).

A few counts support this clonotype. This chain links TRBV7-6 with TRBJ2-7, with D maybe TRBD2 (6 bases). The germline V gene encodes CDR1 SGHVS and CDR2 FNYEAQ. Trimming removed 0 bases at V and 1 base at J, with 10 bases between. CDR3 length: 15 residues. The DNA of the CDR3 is TGTGCCAGCAGCTTAGCCCACGGGACTTCCTACGAGCAGTACTTC. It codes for CASSLAHGTSYEQYF.

CDR3: CASSQMWRSLNEQFF. In nucleotides, the CDR3 is TGCGCCAGCAGCCAAATGTGGCGCAGTCTGAATGAGCAGTTCTTC. The V call is TRBV4-3, the J call TRBJ2-1; no definite D call. The CDR3 contains 15 residues. The germline V and J ends were trimmed by 2 bases and 7 bases, with 15 bases remaining between them. The germline V gene encodes CDR1 LGHNA and CDR2 YSLEER.

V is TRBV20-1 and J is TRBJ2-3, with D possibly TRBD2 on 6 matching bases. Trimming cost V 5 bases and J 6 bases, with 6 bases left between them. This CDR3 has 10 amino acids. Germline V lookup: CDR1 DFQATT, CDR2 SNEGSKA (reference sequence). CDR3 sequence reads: CSAGRDTQYF. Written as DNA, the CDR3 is TGCAGTGCTGGGAGGGATACGCAGTATTTT.

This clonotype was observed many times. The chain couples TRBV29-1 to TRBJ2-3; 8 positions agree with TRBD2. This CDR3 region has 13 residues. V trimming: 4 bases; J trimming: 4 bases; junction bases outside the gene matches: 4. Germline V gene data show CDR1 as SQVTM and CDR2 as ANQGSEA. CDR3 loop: CSVGAGVADTQYF. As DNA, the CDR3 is TGCAGCGTTGGAGCGGGGGTCGCAGATACGCAGTATTTT.

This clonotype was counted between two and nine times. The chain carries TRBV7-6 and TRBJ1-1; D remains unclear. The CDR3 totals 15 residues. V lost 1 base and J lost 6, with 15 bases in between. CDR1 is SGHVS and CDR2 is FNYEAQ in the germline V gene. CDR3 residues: CASSLETARESEAFF. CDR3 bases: TGTGCCAGCAGCTTAGAAACGGCCCGCGAGTCTGAAGCTTTCTTT. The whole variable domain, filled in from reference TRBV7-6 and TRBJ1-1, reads GAGVSQSPRYKVTKRGQDVALRCDPISGHVSLYWYRQALGQGPEFLTYFNYEAQQDKSGLPNDRFSAERPEGSISTLTIQRTEQRDSAMYRCASSLETARESEAFFGQGTRLTVV.

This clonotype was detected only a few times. The CDR3 coding sequence is TGTGCCAGCAGCGTAGATGGTTGGGACAATGAGCAGTTCTTC. Its protein is CASSVDGWDNEQFF. V and J are TRBV9 and TRBJ2-1; the D is unclear. Germline V gene lookup returns CDR1 SGDLS and CDR2 YYNGEE. The V and J ends lost 0 bases and 5 bases respectively, with 9 bases between them. The CDR3 loop spans 14 amino acids.

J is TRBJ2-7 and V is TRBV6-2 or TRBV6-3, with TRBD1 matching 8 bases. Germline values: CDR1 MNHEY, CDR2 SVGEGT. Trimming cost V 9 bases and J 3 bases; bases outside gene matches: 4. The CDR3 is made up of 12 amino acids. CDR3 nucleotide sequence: TGTGCCAGTGAGACAGGGGACTACGAGCAGTACTTC. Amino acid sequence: CASETGDYEQYF.

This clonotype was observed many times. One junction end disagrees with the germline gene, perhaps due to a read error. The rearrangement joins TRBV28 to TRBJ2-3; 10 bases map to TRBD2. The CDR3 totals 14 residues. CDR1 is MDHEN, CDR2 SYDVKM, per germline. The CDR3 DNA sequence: TGTGCCAGCAGTTTCGTGATAGCGGGGGGACGGCCGGATTTT. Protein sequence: CASSFVIAGGRPDF.

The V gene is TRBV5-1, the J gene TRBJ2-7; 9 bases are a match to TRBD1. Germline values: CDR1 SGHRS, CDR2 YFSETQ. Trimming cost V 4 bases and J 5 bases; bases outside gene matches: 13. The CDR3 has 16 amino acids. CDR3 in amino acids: CASSDAPGQGIHEQYF. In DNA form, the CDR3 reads TGCGCCAGCAGCGACGCACCGGGACAGGGTATCCACGAGCAGTACTTC.

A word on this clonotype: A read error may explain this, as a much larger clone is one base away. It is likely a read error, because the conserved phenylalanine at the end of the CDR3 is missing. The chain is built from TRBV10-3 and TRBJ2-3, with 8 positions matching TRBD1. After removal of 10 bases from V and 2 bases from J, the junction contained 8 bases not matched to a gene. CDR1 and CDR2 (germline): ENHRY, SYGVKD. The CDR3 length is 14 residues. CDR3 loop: CANSGTGTTDTQYY. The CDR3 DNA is TGTGCCAACTCCGGGACAGGTACCACAGATACGCAGTATTAT.